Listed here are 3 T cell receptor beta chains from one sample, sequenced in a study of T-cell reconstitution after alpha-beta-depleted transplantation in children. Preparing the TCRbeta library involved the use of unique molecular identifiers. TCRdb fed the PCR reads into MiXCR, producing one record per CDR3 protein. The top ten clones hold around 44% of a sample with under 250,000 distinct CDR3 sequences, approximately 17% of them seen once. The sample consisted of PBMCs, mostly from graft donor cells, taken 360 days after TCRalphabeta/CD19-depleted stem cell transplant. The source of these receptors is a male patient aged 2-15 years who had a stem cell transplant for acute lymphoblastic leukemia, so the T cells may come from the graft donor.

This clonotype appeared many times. The CDR3 protein is CASSYDRVNTEAFF. The CDR3 bases are TGTGCCAGCAGTTACGACAGGGTAAACACTGAAGCTTTCTTT. The chain joins TRBV6-2 or TRBV6-3 to TRBJ1-1; 7 bases are shared with TRBD1. This CDR3 region has 14 residues. Germline CDR1 reads MNHEY; CDR2 reads SVGEGT. Unmatched junction bases numbered 2, after V lost 2 bases and J lost 2 bases.

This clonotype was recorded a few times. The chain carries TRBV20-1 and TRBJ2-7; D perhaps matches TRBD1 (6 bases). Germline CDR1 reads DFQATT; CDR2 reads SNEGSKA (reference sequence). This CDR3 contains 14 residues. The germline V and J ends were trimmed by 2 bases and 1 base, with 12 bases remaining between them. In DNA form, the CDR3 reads TGCAGTGCTAGACTTTGGACAGATTCCTACGAGCAGTACTTC. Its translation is CSARLWTDSYEQYF.

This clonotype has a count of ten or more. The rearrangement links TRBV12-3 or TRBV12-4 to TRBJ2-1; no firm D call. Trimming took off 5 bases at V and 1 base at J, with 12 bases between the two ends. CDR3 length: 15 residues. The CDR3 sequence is CASSTIGGSYNEQFF. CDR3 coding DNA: TGTGCCAGCAGTACCATAGGTGGGTCCTACAATGAGCAGTTCTTC.